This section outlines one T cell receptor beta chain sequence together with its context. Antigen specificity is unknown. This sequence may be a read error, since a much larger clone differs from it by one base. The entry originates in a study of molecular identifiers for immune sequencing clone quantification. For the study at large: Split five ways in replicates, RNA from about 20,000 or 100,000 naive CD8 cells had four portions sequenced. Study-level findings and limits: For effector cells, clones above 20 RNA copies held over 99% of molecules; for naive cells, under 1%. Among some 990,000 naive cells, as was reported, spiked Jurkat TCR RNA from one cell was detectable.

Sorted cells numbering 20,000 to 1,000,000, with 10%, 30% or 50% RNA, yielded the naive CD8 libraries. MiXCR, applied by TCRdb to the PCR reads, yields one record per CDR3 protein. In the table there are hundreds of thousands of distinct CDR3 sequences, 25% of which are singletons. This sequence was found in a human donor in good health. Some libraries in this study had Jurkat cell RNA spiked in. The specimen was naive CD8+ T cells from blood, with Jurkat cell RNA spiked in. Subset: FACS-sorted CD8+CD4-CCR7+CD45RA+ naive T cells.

As DNA, the CDR3 is TGTGCCAGCGGGATAACAGGGGTCCCACCCGGGGAGCTGTTTTTT. It codes for CASGITGVPPGELFF. J is TRBJ2-2 and V is TRBV7-9; 7 positions agree with TRBD1. The CDR3 is made up of 15 amino acids. Germline V gene lookup returns CDR1 SEHNR and CDR2 FQNEAQ (reference sequence). With 8 bases clipped from V and 6 bases from J, the junction kept 12 bases outside the gene matches.